The 6 T cell receptor beta chains below come from one sample, sequenced in a study of blood T cell repertoires in COVID-19. The method was immunoSEQ multiplex PCR; TCRdb's version includes in-frame clones alone and lacks a portion of them. The sample lists some 350,000 clones; roughly 90% were seen once. The sequenced sample consisted of peripheral blood. The receptors shown here come from a woman in her thirties with COVID-19, enrolled during active disease.

With respect to this clone: Compared with germline, one end of the junction differs, possibly owing to a read error. The rearrangement uses TRBV4-1 and TRBJ1-1; D is uncertain. The length of the CDR3 is 16 residues. Germline loops: CDR1 MGHRA, CDR2 YSYEKL. The CDR3: CASSQAFNGQNTEAFF. In nucleotides, the CDR3 is TGCGCCAGCAGCCAAGCCTTCAATGGGCAGAACACTGAGGCTTTCTTT.

This clone was detected a few times. V gene TRBV6-2 or TRBV6-3 combines with J gene TRBJ2-2, with TRBD2 as a possible D gene (5 bases). The V and J ends lost 2 bases and 9 bases respectively, with 10 bases between them. Germline-derived CDR1 and CDR2 are MNHEY and SVGEGT. CDR3 length: 13 amino acids. CDR3 sequence: CASSYGEWRELFF. CDR3 DNA: TGTGCCAGCAGTTACGGGGAGTGGCGGGAGCTGTTTTTT.

The rearrangement joins TRBV15 to TRBJ1-5; a possible D gene is TRBD1 (6 bases). This CDR3 is 16 amino acids long. The V gene's germline CDR1 is LNHNV and CDR2 YYDKDF (reference sequence). The germline V and J ends were trimmed by 3 bases and 5 bases, with 17 bases remaining between them. CDR3 nucleotides: TGTGCCACCAGCAGTAACTTGGACAGAGAGCATCAGCCCCAGCATTTT. Protein: CATSSNLDREHQPQHF.

The chain is built from TRBV6-2 or TRBV6-3 and TRBJ2-4; TRBD2 might be the D (5 bases). Trimming left V 3 bases short and J 1 base short, with 13 bases between. CDR1 and CDR2 from the germline V gene are MNHEY and SVGEGT. The CDR3 runs 16 residues. The CDR3 DNA follows: TGTGCCAGCAGTTATTCGAGAGGGAGTGCCAAAAACATTCAGTACTTC. Translating it yields CASSYSRGSAKNIQYF.

This rearrangement joins TRBV5-1 to TRBJ2-2, with 7 bases identical to TRBD2. The J segment lost 1 base and the V segment lost 0 bases, leaving 6 bases of the junction unmatched. CDR3 length: 17 residues. Germline CDR1 reads SGHRS; CDR2 reads YFSETQ. Written as DNA, the CDR3 is TGCGCCAGCAGCTTGGTGGGCCTAGCGGAGAACACCGGGGAGCTGTTTTTT. Translating it yields CASSLVGLAENTGELFF.

V gene TRBV5-4 combines with J gene TRBJ1-2, with unresolved D. CDR3 length: 14 residues. V lost 0 bases and J lost 6, with 12 bases in between. Germline lookup yields CDR1 SGHNT and CDR2 YYREEE (reference sequence). This chain's CDR3 is CASSLDSSINGYTF. The DNA of the CDR3 is TGTGCCAGCAGCTTGGACAGCAGCATCAATGGCTACACCTTC.